These 9 T cell receptor beta chains originate from one sample sequenced in a study of early T cells in non-severe SARS-CoV-2 infection. MiXCR was run by TCRdb on the 5' RACE reads, yielding one entry per CDR3 protein. The sample contains more than 90,000 distinct CDR3 sequences, roughly 11% of which appear only once. The material sequenced was whole blood. Receptor source: an adult who was a healthcare worker with PCR-confirmed SARS-CoV-2 infection or an uninfected control (not recorded which).

This clonotype was counted only a few times. The rearrangement links TRBV5-1 to TRBJ2-7; 10 bases fit TRBD1. The CDR3 is 16 residues long. Germline CDR1 SGHRS, CDR2 YFSETQ. The V segment lost 2 bases and the J segment 5 bases; nucleotides outside the gene matches: 10. The CDR3 here is CASSLNPGQGTDEQYF. CDR3 in DNA: TGCGCCAGCAGCTTAAATCCGGGACAGGGGACCGACGAGCAGTACTTC.

This rearrangement joins TRBV2 to TRBJ1-1; D is undetermined. Germline CDR1 is SNHLY and CDR2 is FYNNEI. V lost 7 bases and J lost 8, with 5 bases in between. The CDR3 spans 9 residues. CDR3 loop: CASNQEAFF. Written as DNA, the CDR3 is TGTGCCAGCAACCAAGAAGCTTTCTTT.

This clonotype was observed at least ten times. Written as DNA, the CDR3 is TGTGCCTGGTCTCAACAGGGGGATCAGCCCCAGCATTTT. It translates to CAWSQQGDQPQHF. This rearrangement joins TRBV30 to TRBJ1-5; 8 positions match TRBD1. CDR1 GTSNPN and CDR2 SVGIG come from the germline V gene (reference sequence). This CDR3 is 13 amino acids long. V trimming: 5 bases; J trimming: 5 bases; junction bases outside the gene matches: 5.

This clonotype came up many times. The chain couples TRBV2 to TRBJ2-1; no reliable D call. V was pared by 3 bases and J by 2 bases, with 8 bases between. The germline V gene encodes CDR1 SNHLY and CDR2 FYNNEI. This CDR3 has 14 amino acids. CDR3 loop: CASSELATYNEQFF. The DNA of the CDR3 is TGTGCCAGCAGTGAGTTGGCTACCTACAATGAGCAGTTCTTC.

This clonotype was picked up many times. The chain carries TRBV28 and TRBJ1-4, with D maybe TRBD1 (6 bases). The CDR3 covers 15 residues. Looked up from germline, CDR1 is MDHEN and CDR2 is SYDVKM. The ends were cut back, 5 bases at V and 2 bases at J, with 12 bases in the middle. CDR3 protein: CASSAGGRTNEKLFF. The CDR3 bases are TGTGCCAGCAGTGCCGGGGGGCGTACTAATGAAAAACTGTTTTTT.

This clonotype was detected many times. The V call is TRBV6-1, the J call TRBJ2-3, with TRBD1 identical over 9 bases. Germline values: CDR1 MNHNS, CDR2 SASEGT. The CDR3 totals 17 residues. V shed 5 bases and J 3 bases; nucleotides not matched to a gene: 12. The CDR3 sequence: CASSRPTGGTRTDTQYF. The CDR3 nucleotides read TGTGCCAGCAGTAGACCCACAGGGGGCACTAGAACAGATACGCAGTATTTT.

The chain joins TRBV30 to TRBJ1-1, with D perhaps TRBD1 (5 bases). Per germline, CDR1 GTSNPN and CDR2 SVGIG (reference sequence). The CDR3 length is 14 residues. Trimming removed 0 bases from V and 1 base from J, with 9 bases in between. CDR3 coding DNA: TGTGCCTGGAGTGTAGGGACCGCGAACACTGAAGCTTTCTTT. Protein sequence: CAWSVGTANTEAFF.

This chain joins TRBV3-1 and TRBJ2-1; 11 bases are shared with TRBD2. This CDR3 has 21 amino acids. V lost 1 base, J lost 3 bases, and 17 bases stayed unmatched. Germline values: CDR1 LGHDT, CDR2 YNNKEL (reference sequence). The CDR3 bases are TGTGCCAGCAGCCAAGTCCCAGTAGTGGGACTAGCGGAAATCCACTACAATGAGCAGTTCTTC. It is translated as CASSQVPVVGLAEIHYNEQFF.

This clonotype has only a few counts. This chain joins TRBV6-5 and TRBJ2-3; possibly TRBD1 or TRBD2 for D (6 bases each). With 5 bases removed from V and 1 base from J, the gap between germline ends came to 16 bases. The germline CDR1 and CDR2 sequences are MNHEY and SVGAGI. This CDR3 has 16 amino acids. This chain's CDR3 is CASSDPHREGTDTQYF. CDR3 DNA: TGTGCCAGCAGTGACCCCCACAGGGAGGGCACAGATACGCAGTATTTT.